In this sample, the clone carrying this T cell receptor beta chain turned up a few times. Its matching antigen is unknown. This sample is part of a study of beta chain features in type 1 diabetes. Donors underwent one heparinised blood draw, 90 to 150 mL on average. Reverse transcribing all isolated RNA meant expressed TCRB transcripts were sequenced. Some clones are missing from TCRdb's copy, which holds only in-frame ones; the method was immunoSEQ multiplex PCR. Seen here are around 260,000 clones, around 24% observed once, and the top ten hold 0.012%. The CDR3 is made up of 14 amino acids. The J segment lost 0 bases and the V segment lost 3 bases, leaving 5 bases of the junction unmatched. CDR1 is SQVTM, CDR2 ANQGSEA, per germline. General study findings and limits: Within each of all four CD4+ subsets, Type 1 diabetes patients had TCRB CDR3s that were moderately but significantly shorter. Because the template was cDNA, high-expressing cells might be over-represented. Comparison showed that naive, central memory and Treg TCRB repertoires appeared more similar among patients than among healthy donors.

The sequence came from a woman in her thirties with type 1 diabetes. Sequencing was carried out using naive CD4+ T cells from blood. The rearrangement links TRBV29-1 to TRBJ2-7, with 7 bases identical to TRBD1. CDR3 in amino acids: CSVEDRPNSYEQYF. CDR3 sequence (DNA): TGCAGCGTTGAGGACAGGCCAAACTCCTACGAGCAGTACTTC.